Listed below are T cell receptor beta chains from one sample, sequenced in a study of T cell responses to AZD1222 COVID-19 vaccine. Assay used: immunoSEQ multiplex PCR; TCRdb lists only in-frame clones, some missing. The table lists about 120,000 clones, around nine tenths of them singletons. The material was peripheral blood, obtained on day 0 of AZD1222 vaccination. The receptors originated from an adult in good health. CDR3s include the opening cysteine and the closing phenylalanine or tryptophan. D genes are given only for firm matches. Some rows have no size entry. The others give once, few or many, or a class for an expanded clone.

V	J	size	D	CDR3	DNA
TRBV19	TRBJ1-2	.	TRBD1	CAASTGHYGYTF	TGTGCCGCCTCGACAGGGCACTATGGCTACACCTTC
TRBV5-1	TRBJ2-1	.	TRBD2	CASSLGLALDEQFF	TGCGCCAGCAGCTTGGGACTAGCTTTGGATGAGCAGTTCTTC
TRBV6-5	TRBJ1-2	.	TRBD1	CASSSRTGVGGYTF	TGTGCCAGCAGCTCCAGGACAGGGGTGGGTGGCTACACCTTC
TRBV3-1/TRBV3-2	TRBJ2-7	.	TRBD1	CASSWDRGFSYEQYF	TGTGCCAGCAGCTGGGACAGGGGGTTCTCCTACGAGCAGTACTTC
TRBV27	TRBJ2-3	.	TRBD2	CASSPSRTSGSTGRTDTQYF	TGTGCCAGCAGTCCTTCCCGGACTAGCGGGAGTACGGGGAGGACAGATACGCAGTATTTT
TRBV4-1	TRBJ1-5	.	.	CASSQEAGDGGNQPQHF	TGCGCCAGCAGCCAAGAGGCAGGGGATGGGGGCAATCAGCCCCAGCATTTT
TRBV6-5	TRBJ2-3	few	.	CASISGLDYTDTQYF	TGTGCCAGCATCTCCGGACTGGACTACACAGATACGCAGTATTTT
TRBV19	TRBJ1-4	.	.	CASKGNGQTGEKLFF	TGTGCCAGTAAGGGAAACGGACAGACCGGTGAAAAACTGTTTTTT
TRBV6-5	TRBJ1-2	.	.	CASSPGEGYNYGYTF	TGTGCCAGCAGTCCAGGAGAGGGGTATAACTATGGCTACACCTTC
TRBV4-2	TRBJ2-6	.	.	CASSQVRNSRGANVLTF	TGTGCCAGCAGCCAAGTAAGAAATTCTAGAGGGGCCAACGTCCTGACTTTC
TRBV4-1	TRBJ1-1	.	.	CASSQAAIHTEAFF	TGCGCCAGCAGCCAAGCGGCAATCCACACTGAAGCTTTCTTT
TRBV5-1	TRBJ2-5	.	TRBD1	CASSLDGTGFQETQYF	TGCGCCAGCAGCTTGGATGGGACAGGGTTTCAAGAGACCCAGTACTTC
TRBV5-8	TRBJ1-4	.	.	CASSLAGVATNEKLFF	TGTGCCAGCAGCTTGGCAGGGGTTGCAACTAATGAAAAACTGTTTTTT
TRBV19	TRBJ1-5	.	TRBD1	CASRKSGTGDQPQHF	TGTGCCAGTAGGAAATCGGGGACAGGGGATCAGCCCCAGCATTTT
TRBV10-3	TRBJ2-3	.	.	CAISEGQISTDTQYF	TGTGCCATCAGTGAGGGACAGATAAGCACAGATACGCAGTATTTT
TRBV5-1	TRBJ2-2	.	TRBD1	CASSLDRGHGELFF	TGCGCCAGCAGTCTAGACAGGGGACACGGGGAGCTGTTTTTT
TRBV6-1	TRBJ1-2	.	.	CASSEIDYDGYTF	TGTGCCAGCAGTGAAATTGATTATGATGGCTACACCTTC
TRBV7-8	TRBJ1-1	few	.	CASSAHMDTEAFF	TGTGCCAGCAGCGCCCACATGGACACTGAAGCTTTCTTT
TRBV6-1	TRBJ1-6	.	.	CASSERSIGTLRNSPLHF	TGTGCCAGCAGTGAAAGATCTATTGGGACACTCAGAAATTCACCCCTCCACTTT
TRBV2	TRBJ1-6	.	TRBD1	CASREGGQGNSPLHF	TGTGCCAGCAGGGAAGGGGGACAGGGGAATTCACCCCTCCACTTT
TRBV6-6	TRBJ2-5	.	.	CASSPPGGWGTQYF	TGTGCCAGCAGTCCCCCTGGGGGATGGGGGACCCAGTACTTC
TRBV6-5	TRBJ2-7	.	TRBD1	CASKGQGSSYEQYF	TGTGCCAGCAAAGGACAGGGAAGCTCCTACGAGCAGTACTTC
TRBV5-4	TRBJ2-3	.	.	CASSVALFSTDTQYF	TGTGCCAGCAGCGTGGCCCTTTTTTCCACAGATACGCAGTATTTT
TRBV5-1	TRBJ2-2	once	.	CASTRRAGDTGELFF	TGCGCCAGCACCCGGAGGGCAGGGGACACCGGGGAGCTGTTTTTT
TRBV19	TRBJ1-5	.	TRBD1	CASRQGQGANQPQHF	TGTGCCAGTAGACAAGGACAGGGGGCGAATCAGCCCCAGCATTTT
TRBV5-1	TRBJ2-1	.	TRBD1	CASSPTGTGDFF	TGCGCCAGCAGCCCCACCGGGACAGGGGACTTCTTC
TRBV27	TRBJ2-3	.	.	CASSLLGPRRDTQYF	TGTGCCAGCAGTTTATTGGGTCCCCGGAGAGATACGCAGTATTTT
TRBV2	TRBJ1-1	.	.	CASSEAAGVNTEAFF	TGTGCCAGCAGTGAAGCTGCCGGGGTGAACACTGAAGCTTTCTTT
TRBV15	TRBJ2-1	few	.	CATSRVETYNEQFF	TGTGCCACCAGCAGAGTCGAGACCTACAATGAGCAGTTCTTC
TRBV5-4	TRBJ1-1	.	TRBD1	CASSLPDRGREAFF	TGTGCCAGCAGCTTGCCGGACAGGGGGCGTGAAGCTTTCTTT
TRBV7-8	TRBJ1-3	.	.	CASSLGTSGNTIYF	TGTGCCAGCAGCTTAGGGACCTCTGGAAACACCATATATTTT
TRBV5-1	TRBJ2-7	.	TRBD1	CASSLPNRGRYEQYF	TGCGCCAGCAGCTTGCCAAACAGGGGAAGATACGAGCAGTACTTC
TRBV11-2	TRBJ2-6	.	.	CASAGSGANVLTF	TGTGCCAGCGCGGGGTCCGGGGCCAACGTCCTGACTTTC
TRBV24-1	TRBJ2-1	.	TRBD1	CATSGPGQGHEQFF	TGTGCCACCAGTGGACCGGGACAGGGACATGAGCAGTTCTTC
TRBV20-1	TRBJ2-7	.	TRBD1	CSASRLGQGSYEQYF	TGCAGTGCTAGTCGTTTAGGACAGGGCTCCTACGAGCAGTACTTC
TRBV4-1	TRBJ1-2	.	.	CASSRSGAVYGYTF	TGCGCCAGCAGTAGATCAGGGGCTGTCTATGGCTACACCTTC
TRBV6-5	TRBJ1-3	.	.	CASWETPVWRTIYF	TGTGCCAGCTGGGAGACCCCGGTATGGCGCACCATATATTTT
TRBV4-3	TRBJ1-2	.	.	CASSQDKGQNNYGYTF	TGCGCCAGCAGCCAAGATAAGGGACAAAATAACTATGGCTACACCTTC
TRBV7-9	TRBJ2-1	few	.	CASRSQISKGNEQFF	TGTGCCAGCAGATCACAGATTAGCAAAGGCAATGAGCAGTTCTTC
TRBV13	TRBJ2-1	.	TRBD2	CASSLGTSGIGNEQFF	TGTGCCAGCAGCTTAGGAACTAGCGGGATAGGCAATGAGCAGTTCTTC
TRBV27	TRBJ1-3	once	.	CASSLGVSSGNTIYF	TGTGCCAGCAGTTTAGGGGTCTCTTCTGGAAACACCATATATTTT
TRBV7-2	TRBJ1-1	.	.	CASSLERGANTEAFF	TGTGCCAGCAGCTTAGAGCGGGGGGCGAACACTGAAGCTTTCTTT
TRBV30	TRBJ2-3	.	TRBD2	CAWSVGASLASDTQYF	TGTGCCTGGAGTGTAGGGGCCTCACTAGCGTCAGATACGCAGTATTTT
TRBV6-2/TRBV6-3	TRBJ2-7	.	TRBD2	CASSYAGGAYEQYF	TGTGCCAGCAGTTACGCGGGGGGGGCCTACGAGCAGTACTTC
TRBV27	TRBJ2-3	.	.	CASSLRGPDTQYF	TGTGCCAGCAGTTTAAGGGGACCAGATACGCAGTATTTT
TRBV7-2	TRBJ1-1	.	.	CASSSTVNTEAFF	TGTGCCAGCAGCTCGACAGTGAACACTGAAGCTTTCTTT
TRBV6-5	TRBJ2-1	.	TRBD2	CASASVAGGSNEQFF	TGTGCCAGCGCCTCCGTAGCGGGAGGGAGCAATGAGCAGTTCTTC
TRBV18	TRBJ2-5	.	.	CASSPQWHLSRQTQYF	TGTGCCAGCTCACCCCAATGGCATCTCAGCAGGCAGACCCAGTACTTC
TRBV12-3/TRBV12-4	TRBJ1-1	once	.	CASSFYVDTEAFF	TGTGCCAGCAGTTTTTATGTGGACACTGAAGCTTTCTTT
TRBV9	TRBJ2-3	.	TRBD2	CASRRTSGITDTQYF	TGTGCCAGCCGCCGGACTAGCGGGATAACAGATACGCAGTATTTT
TRBV5-6	TRBJ1-2	.	.	CASSLGDYGYTF	TGTGCCAGCAGCTTGGGCGATTATGGCTACACCTTC
TRBV6-5	TRBJ2-7	.	TRBD1	CASSSPGQGAYEQYF	TGTGCCAGCAGTTCACCGGGACAGGGGGCGTACGAGCAGTACTTC